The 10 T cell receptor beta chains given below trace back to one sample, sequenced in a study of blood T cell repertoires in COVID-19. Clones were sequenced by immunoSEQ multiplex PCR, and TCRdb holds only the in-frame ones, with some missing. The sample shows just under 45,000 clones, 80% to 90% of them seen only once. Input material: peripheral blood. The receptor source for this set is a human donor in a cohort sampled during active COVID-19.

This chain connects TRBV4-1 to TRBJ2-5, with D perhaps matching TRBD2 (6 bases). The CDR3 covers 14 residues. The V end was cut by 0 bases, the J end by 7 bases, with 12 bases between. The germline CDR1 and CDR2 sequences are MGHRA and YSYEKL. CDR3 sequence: CASSQEYTAGTQYF. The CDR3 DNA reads TGCGCCAGCAGCCAAGAATATACAGCGGGGACCCAGTACTTC.

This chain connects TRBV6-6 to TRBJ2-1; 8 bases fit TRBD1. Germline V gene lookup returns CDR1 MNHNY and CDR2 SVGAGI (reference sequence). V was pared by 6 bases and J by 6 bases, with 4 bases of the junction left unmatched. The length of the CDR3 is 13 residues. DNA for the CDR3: TGTGCCAGCAGGCGCACAGGGGGCAATGAGCAGTTCTTC. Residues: CASRRTGGNEQFF.

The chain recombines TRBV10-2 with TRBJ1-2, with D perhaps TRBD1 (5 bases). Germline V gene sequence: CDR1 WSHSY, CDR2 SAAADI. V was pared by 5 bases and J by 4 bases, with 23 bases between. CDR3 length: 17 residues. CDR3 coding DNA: TGCGCCAGCAGTCCCCCGGCAGGGAGGACGTTTCGCTATGGCTACACCTTC. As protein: CASSPPAGRTFRYGYTF.

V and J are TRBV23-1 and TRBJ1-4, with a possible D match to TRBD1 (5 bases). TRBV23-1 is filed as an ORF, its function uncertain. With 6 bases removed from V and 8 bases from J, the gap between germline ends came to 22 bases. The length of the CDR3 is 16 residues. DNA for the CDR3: TGCGCCAGCAGACCCGCGGGGGACCCCTCATCGGAAAAACTGTTTTTT. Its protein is CASRPAGDPSSEKLFF.

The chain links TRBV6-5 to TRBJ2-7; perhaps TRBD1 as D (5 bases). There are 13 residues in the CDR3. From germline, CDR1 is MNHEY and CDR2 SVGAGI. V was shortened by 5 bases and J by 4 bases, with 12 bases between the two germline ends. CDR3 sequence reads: CASSPGHLYEQYV. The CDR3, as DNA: TGTGCCAGCAGTCCCGGACATCTTTACGAGCAGTACGTC.

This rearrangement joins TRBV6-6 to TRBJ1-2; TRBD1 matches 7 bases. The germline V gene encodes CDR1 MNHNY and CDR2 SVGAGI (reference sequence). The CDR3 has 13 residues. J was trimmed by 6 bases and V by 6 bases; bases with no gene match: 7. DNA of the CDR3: TGTGCCAGCAGGCTCGACAGGGACAATGGCTACACCTTC. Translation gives CASRLDRDNGYTF.

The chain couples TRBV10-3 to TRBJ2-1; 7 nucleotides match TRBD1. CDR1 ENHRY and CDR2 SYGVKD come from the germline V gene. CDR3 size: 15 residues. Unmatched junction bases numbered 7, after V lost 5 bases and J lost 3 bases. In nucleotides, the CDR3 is TGTGCCATCAGTTCCGGGACAGTACGCTACAATGAGCAGTTCTTC. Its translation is CAISSGTVRYNEQFF.

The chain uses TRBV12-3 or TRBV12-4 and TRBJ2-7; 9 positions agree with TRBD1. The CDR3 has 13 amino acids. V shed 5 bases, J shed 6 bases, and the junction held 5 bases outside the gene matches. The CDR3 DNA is TGTGCCAGCAGTCAGGGACAGGGAGGCGAGCAGTACTTC. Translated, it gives CASSQGQGGEQYF.

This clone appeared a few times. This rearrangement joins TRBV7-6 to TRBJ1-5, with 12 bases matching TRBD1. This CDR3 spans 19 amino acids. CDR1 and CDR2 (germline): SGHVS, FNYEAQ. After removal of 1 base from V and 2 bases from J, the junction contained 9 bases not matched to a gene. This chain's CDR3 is CASSLGAGTGGAGNQPQHF. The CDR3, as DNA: TGTGCCAGCAGCTTAGGGGCGGGGACAGGGGGCGCTGGCAATCAGCCCCAGCATTTT.

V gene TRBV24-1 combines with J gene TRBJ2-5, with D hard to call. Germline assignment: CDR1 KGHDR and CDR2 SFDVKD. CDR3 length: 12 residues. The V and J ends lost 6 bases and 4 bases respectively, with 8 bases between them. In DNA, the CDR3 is TGTGCCACCAGTCGCGATGGAGAGACCCAGTACTTC. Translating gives CATSRDGETQYF.